The following is a T cell receptor (beta chain) sequence with its context. CDR3 size: 17 residues. Trimming removed 5 bases at V and 1 base at J, with 18 bases between. Germline V gives CDR1 SGHVS, CDR2 FQNEAQ. The data belong to a study of blood T cell repertoires in COVID-19. The assay was immunoSEQ multiplex PCR, and TCRdb's table has in-frame clones only and misses some. The table lists around 80,000 clones, 65% to 85% of them singletons. Sequencing was carried out using peripheral blood. The receptor's source is a woman at least 80 years old with acute or convalescent COVID-19. The V and J genes are TRBV7-8 and TRBJ1-5, with D possibly being TRBD1 (6 bases). CDR3 bases: TGTGCCAGCAGCCAGTCGGGACACCCAAGGAGCAATCAGCCCCAGCATTTT. Translated, it gives CASSQSGHPRSNQPQHF. Full variable domain (missing parts from reference TRBV7-8 and TRBJ1-5): GAGVSQSPRYKVAKRGQDVALRCDPISGHVSLFWYQQALGQGPEFLTYFQNEAQLDKSGLPSDRFFAERPEGSVSTLKIQRTQQEDSAVYLCASSQSGHPRSNQPQHFGDGTRLSIL.